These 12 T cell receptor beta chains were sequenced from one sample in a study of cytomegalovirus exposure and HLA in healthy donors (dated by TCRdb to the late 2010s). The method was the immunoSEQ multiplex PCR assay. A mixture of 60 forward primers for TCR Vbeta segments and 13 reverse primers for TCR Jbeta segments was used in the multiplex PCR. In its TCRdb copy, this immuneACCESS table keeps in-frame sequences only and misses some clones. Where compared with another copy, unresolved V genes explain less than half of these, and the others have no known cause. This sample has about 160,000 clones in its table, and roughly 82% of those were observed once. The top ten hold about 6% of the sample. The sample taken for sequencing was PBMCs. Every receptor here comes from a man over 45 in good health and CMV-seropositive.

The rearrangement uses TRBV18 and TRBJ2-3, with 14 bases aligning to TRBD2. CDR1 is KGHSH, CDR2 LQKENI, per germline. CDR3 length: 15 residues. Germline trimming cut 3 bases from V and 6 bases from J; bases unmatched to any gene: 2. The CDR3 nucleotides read TGTGCCAGCTCACCGACTAGCGGGGGGGCGGATACGCAGTATTTT. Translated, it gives CASSPTSGGADTQYF.

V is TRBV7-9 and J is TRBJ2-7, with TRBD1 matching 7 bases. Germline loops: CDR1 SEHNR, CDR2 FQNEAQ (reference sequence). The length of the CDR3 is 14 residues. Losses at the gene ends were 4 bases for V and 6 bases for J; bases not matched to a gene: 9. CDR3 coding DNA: TGTGCCAGCAGCTCGCTAATACAGGGGAGCGAGCAGTACGTC. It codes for CASSSLIQGSEQYV.

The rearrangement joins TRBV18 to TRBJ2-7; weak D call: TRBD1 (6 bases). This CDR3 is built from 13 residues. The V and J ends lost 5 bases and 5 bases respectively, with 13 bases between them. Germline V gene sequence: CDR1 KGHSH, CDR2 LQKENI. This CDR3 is CASSKTGNNEQYF. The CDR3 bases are TGTGCCAGCTCAAAAACAGGGAACAACGAGCAGTACTTC.

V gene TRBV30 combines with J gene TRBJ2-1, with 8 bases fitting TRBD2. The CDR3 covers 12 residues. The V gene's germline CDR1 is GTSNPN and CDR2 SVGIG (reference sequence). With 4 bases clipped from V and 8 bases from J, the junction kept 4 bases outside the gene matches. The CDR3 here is CAWTRAGDEQFF. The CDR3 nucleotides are TGTGCCTGGACCCGAGCGGGAGATGAGCAGTTCTTC.

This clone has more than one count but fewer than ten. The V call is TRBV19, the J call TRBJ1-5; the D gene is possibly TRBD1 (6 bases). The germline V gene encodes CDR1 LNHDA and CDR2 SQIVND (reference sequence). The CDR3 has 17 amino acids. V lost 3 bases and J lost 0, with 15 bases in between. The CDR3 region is CASSIAGTPISNQPQHF. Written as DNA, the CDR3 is TGTGCCAGTAGTATTGCCGGGACACCTATTAGCAATCAGCCCCAGCATTTT.

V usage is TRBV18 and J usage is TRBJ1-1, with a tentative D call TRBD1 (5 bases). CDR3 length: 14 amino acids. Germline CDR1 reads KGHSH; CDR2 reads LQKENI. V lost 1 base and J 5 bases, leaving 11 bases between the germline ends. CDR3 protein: CASSPRQGETEAFF. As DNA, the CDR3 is TGTGCCAGCTCACCACGGCAGGGTGAAACTGAAGCTTTCTTT.

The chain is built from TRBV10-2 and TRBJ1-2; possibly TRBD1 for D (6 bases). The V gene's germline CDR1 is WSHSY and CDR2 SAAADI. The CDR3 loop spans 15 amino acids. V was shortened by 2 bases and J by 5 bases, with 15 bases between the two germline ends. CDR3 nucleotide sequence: TGCGCCAGCAGTGAGGGGGACGGGGGGACATATGGCTACACCTTC. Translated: CASSEGDGGTYGYTF.

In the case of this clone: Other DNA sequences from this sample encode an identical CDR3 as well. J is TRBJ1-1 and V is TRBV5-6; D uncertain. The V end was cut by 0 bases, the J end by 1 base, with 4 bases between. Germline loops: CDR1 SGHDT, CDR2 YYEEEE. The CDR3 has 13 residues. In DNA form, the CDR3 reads TGTGCCAGCAGCTTGGGCGGGAACACTGAAGCTTTCTTT. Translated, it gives CASSLGGNTEAFF.

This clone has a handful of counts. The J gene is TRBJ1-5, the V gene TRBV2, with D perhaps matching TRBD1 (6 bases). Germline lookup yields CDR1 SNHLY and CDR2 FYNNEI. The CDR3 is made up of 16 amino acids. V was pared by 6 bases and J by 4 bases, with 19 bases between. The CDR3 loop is CASSGTGTRTNQPQHF. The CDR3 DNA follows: TGTGCCAGCAGCGGGACCGGGACACGGACTAATCAGCCCCAGCATTTT.

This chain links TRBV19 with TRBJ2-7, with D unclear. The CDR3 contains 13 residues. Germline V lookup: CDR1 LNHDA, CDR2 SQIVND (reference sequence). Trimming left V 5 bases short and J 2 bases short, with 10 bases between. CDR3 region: CASSRTIAYEQYV. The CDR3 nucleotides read TGTGCCAGTAGTCGAACTATTGCCTACGAGCAGTACGTC.

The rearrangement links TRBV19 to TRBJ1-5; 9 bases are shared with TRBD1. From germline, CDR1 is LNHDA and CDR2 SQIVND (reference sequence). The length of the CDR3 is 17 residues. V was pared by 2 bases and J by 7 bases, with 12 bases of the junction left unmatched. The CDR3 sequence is CASSILGQGESKQPQHF. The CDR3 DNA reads TGTGCCAGTAGTATACTGGGACAGGGTGAGTCGAAACAGCCCCAGCATTTT.

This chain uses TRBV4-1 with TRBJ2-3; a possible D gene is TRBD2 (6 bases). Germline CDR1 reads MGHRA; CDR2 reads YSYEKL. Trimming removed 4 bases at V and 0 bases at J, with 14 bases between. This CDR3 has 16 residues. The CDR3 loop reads CASSRGTLRSTDTQYF. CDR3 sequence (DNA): TGCGCCAGCAGCCGAGGGACTTTACGAAGCACAGATACGCAGTATTTT.